The rows below give T cell receptor beta chains drawn from one sample of a study of blood T cell repertoires in COVID-19. Only in-frame clones appear in the TCRdb table, and some are missing; sequencing was by immunoSEQ multiplex PCR. The sample shows about 250,000 clones, 70% to 90% of them seen only once. The source material was peripheral blood. Receptors were obtained from a woman between 25 and 40 years old with COVID-19, enrolled during active disease. CDR3s include the opening cysteine and the closing phenylalanine or tryptophan. Fields, in order: J gene, V gene, D gene, clone size, CDR3 DNA, CDR3 protein. The D gene is left open where the match is weak. Some rows mark clone size as missing; the rest say once, few, many or name a class of expanded clone.

j_gene: TRBJ2-1; v_gene: TRBV29-1; d_gene: -; abundance: -; CDR3nt: TGCAGCGTTGTCGGCGGGCCGGCGGGCTACAATGAGCAGTTCTTC; CDR3aa: CSVVGGPAGYNEQFF
j_gene: TRBJ1-1; v_gene: TRBV12-3/TRBV12-4; d_gene: TRBD1; abundance: once; CDR3nt: TGTGCCAGCAGTCCAGGGACAGGGCAAGCTTTCTTT; CDR3aa: CASSPGTGQAFF
j_gene: TRBJ2-1; v_gene: TRBV6-2/TRBV6-3; d_gene: TRBD2; abundance: -; CDR3nt: TGTGCCAGCAGTACTGCCCTGGCGGGAGGATATGTTAGGCAGTTCTTC; CDR3aa: CASSTALAGGYVRQFF
j_gene: TRBJ2-6; v_gene: TRBV7-2; d_gene: -; abundance: -; CDR3nt: TGTGCCAGCAGCTTAGCGGGCAGGGCCGGGAGTGGGGCCAACGTCCTGACTTTC; CDR3aa: CASSLAGRAGSGANVLTF
j_gene: TRBJ2-5; v_gene: TRBV7-2; d_gene: -; abundance: -; CDR3nt: TGTGCCAGCAGCTTAGTGGTCGGAGAGACCCAGTACTTC; CDR3aa: CASSLVVGETQYF
j_gene: TRBJ1-5; v_gene: TRBV27; d_gene: -; abundance: -; CDR3nt: TGTGCCAGCAGTTTAGTGGGGGGTAGCAATCAGCCCCAGCATTTT; CDR3aa: CASSLVGGSNQPQHF
j_gene: TRBJ1-3; v_gene: TRBV5-1; d_gene: -; abundance: -; CDR3nt: TGCGCCAGCAGCCCAGACGGGGGGGCCGCTTCCTCTGGAAACACCATATATTTT; CDR3aa: CASSPDGGAASSGNTIYF
j_gene: TRBJ1-3; v_gene: TRBV30; d_gene: TRBD1; abundance: -; CDR3nt: TGTGCCTGGAACAGGGGGAGTTGGGGCTCTGGAAACACCATATATTTT; CDR3aa: CAWNRGSWGSGNTIYF
j_gene: TRBJ1-2; v_gene: TRBV28; d_gene: -; abundance: -; CDR3nt: TGTGCCAGCAGTTTAGCGTACTATGGCTACACCTTC; CDR3aa: CASSLAYYGYTF
j_gene: TRBJ2-1; v_gene: TRBV24-1; d_gene: -; abundance: few; CDR3nt: TGTGCCACCAGTGCACTCGATCGGGACAACAATGAGCAGTTCTTC; CDR3aa: CATSALDRDNNEQFF
j_gene: TRBJ2-7; v_gene: TRBV7-2; d_gene: TRBD2; abundance: few; CDR3nt: TGTGCCAGCAGCTTCCTAGCGGGGGGGCCTATGTACGAGCAGTACTTC; CDR3aa: CASSFLAGGPMYEQYF
j_gene: TRBJ2-1; v_gene: TRBV5-1; d_gene: TRBD1; abundance: -; CDR3nt: TGCGCCAGCAGCCCAGGACAGGGCAATGAGCAGTTCTTC; CDR3aa: CASSPGQGNEQFF
j_gene: TRBJ1-4; v_gene: TRBV11-2; d_gene: -; abundance: -; CDR3nt: TGTGCCAGCAGCTTATCCGGGAGAAGGGATGAAAAACTGTTTTTT; CDR3aa: CASSLSGRRDEKLFF
j_gene: TRBJ2-3; v_gene: TRBV5-1; d_gene: -; abundance: -; CDR3nt: TGCGCCAGCAGCTTGGCCAGGACAGCGGATTTAGATACGCAGTATTTT; CDR3aa: CASSLARTADLDTQYF
j_gene: TRBJ2-2; v_gene: TRBV10-3; d_gene: -; abundance: -; CDR3nt: TGTGCCATCAGTGAGAGGCCTGGAGGTGGGGAGCTGTTTTTT; CDR3aa: CAISERPGGGELFF